The clone carrying this T cell receptor (beta chain) appeared once. What it binds is not known. Positive CCR7 selection of CD45RO-negative cells yielded the naive CD8 cells, and terminally differentiated effector memory CD45RA+ cells were excluded. The sample originates from a study of shared clonotypes between healthy human individuals. Study findings and constraints: On the whole, naive subsets had larger estimated richness than memory subsets had.

Germline V lookup: CDR1 WSHSY, CDR2 SAAADI. The CDR3 extends over 16 amino acids. The ends were cut back, 1 base at V and 5 bases at J, with 14 bases in the middle. Produced via immunoSEQ multiplex PCR; TCRdb's table is partial and in-frame only. The repertoire holds roughly 2.1 million clones, with approximately 94% as singletons. This chain connects TRBV10-2 to TRBJ1-4; perhaps TRBD1 as D (5 bases). The material sequenced was naive CD8+ T cells from PBMCs. This TCR came from a man between 18 and 35 years old in good health. Some clones in this sample may be carry-over from other donors' samples. As DNA, the CDR3 is TGCGCCAGCAGTGAGTTCCCTGGGGCGGAGAATGAAAAACTGTTTTTT. This encodes CASSEFPGAENEKLFF.